Below are 4 T cell receptor beta chains sequenced from a single sample in a study of liver allograft versus peripheral blood T cells. Across the whole study: Within transplanted livers, the T cell receptor repertoires were examined and compared against the repertoires present in the peripheral blood of liver transplant recipients.

TCRdb re-called the reads through MiXCR, storing one row per CDR3 protein. The sample has 9,000 or so distinct CDR3 sequences; 20% to 30% are singletons. Receptor source: a human patient who had a liver transplant. Some T cells may be graft donor cells.

This clonotype is medium-sized. One end of the junction is discordant with germline, which a read error may explain. The chain has TRBV7-2 and TRBJ1-6; tentatively, D is TRBD1 (6 bases). CDR1 and CDR2 from the germline V gene are SGHTA and FQGNSA. The CDR3 runs 15 residues. The CDR3 sequence: CASGLGHPYNSPLHF. CDR3 bases: TGTGCCAGCGGCTTGGGACACCCTTATAATTCACCCCTCCACTTT.

In its sample, this clonotype ranks as medium-sized (0.01 to 0.1%). The gene calls are TRBV15 and TRBJ2-2; 9 bases are a match to TRBD1. Germline values: CDR1 LNHNV, CDR2 YYDKDF (reference sequence). Losses at the gene ends were 4 bases for V and 6 bases for J; bases not matched to a gene: 6. The CDR3 is 15 residues long. The DNA for the CDR3 is TGTGCCACCAGCACAAACAGGGGGCGCCCCGGGGAGCTGTTTTTT. Translated: CATSTNRGRPGELFF.

In its sample, this clonotype ranks as medium-sized. This chain connects TRBV6-5 to TRBJ1-1; a weak D match, TRBD1 (6 bases). Trimming stripped 5 bases from V and 3 bases from J, with 13 bases between. This CDR3 region has 14 residues. CDR1 and CDR2 (germline): MNHEY, SVGAGI. The CDR3 region is CASSPRAGDTEAFF. In DNA, the CDR3 is TGTGCCAGCAGTCCAAGAGCAGGGGACACTGAAGCTTTCTTT.

A few counts support this clonotype. This chain joins TRBV11-2 and TRBJ2-7; 10 bases match TRBD2. Per germline, CDR1 SGHAT and CDR2 FQNNGV. The V segment lost 6 bases and the J segment 2 bases; nucleotides outside the gene matches: 4. The CDR3 contains 14 residues. DNA for the CDR3: TGTGCCAGCAGTCTAGCGGGAGTCACCTACGAGCAGTACTTC. Encoded protein: CASSLAGVTYEQYF.